The present entry profiles one T cell receptor (beta chain) with its context. Its matching antigen is unknown. A second PCR, run for roughly 7 to 11 cycles, used a sample-barcoded 5' primer plus a J-beta primer mix. TCRdb analysed the 5' RACE reads with MiXCR anew, one entry per CDR3 protein. The sample lists approximately 600,000 distinct CDR3 sequences; approximately 59% were seen once. This entry is derived from a study of blood T cells in healthy people across ages. This CDR3 comprises 14 residues. V shed 0 bases and J shed 4 bases, with 9 bases lying between them. Germline loops: CDR1 SEHNR, CDR2 FQNEAQ (reference sequence). Notes on the study in general: Both higher diversity and more naive CD4+ cells marked long-lived donors when set against aged donors. PBMC samples, being unsorted, prevented any conclusive comparison of naive and antigen-experienced cells. Significant beta diversity loss was already apparent by age roughly 43, declining roughly linearly. Changes seen in expanded clonotypes were possibly confounded by donor CMV status left unknown.

This TCR derives from a man aged 55 to 70 in good health. The sample comprised blood. The J gene is TRBJ1-2, the V gene TRBV7-9; tentative D call: TRBD1 (5 bases). The CDR3 nucleotides read TGTGCCAGCAGCTTAGCGCGGCAGGGCTATGGCTACACCTTC. Translation: CASSLARQGYGYTF. Drawing the rest from reference TRBV7-9 and TRBJ1-2, the complete variable domain is DTGVSQNPRHKITKRGQNVTFRCDPISEHNRLYWYRQTLGQGPEFLTYFQNEAQLEKSRLLSDRFSAERPKGSFSTLEIQRTEQGDSAMYLCASSLARQGYGYTFGSGTRLTVV.